These T cell receptor beta chains were read from a single sample in a study of T cell repertoires in ileal Crohn's disease. Using immunoSEQ multiplex PCR, the repertoire was profiled, and TCRdb retains in-frame clones only, with some absent. This table holds roughly 1,500 clones, about 80% found once. The material sequenced was ileal tissue. The source is an adult with Crohn's disease. Both conserved end residues are part of each CDR3. A D gene is named only where the DNA matches it firmly. Size tells how often a clone was seen (once, few, many) or the class of an expanded clone, and some rows leave it out.

d_call	clone_size	j_call	v_call	cdr3_nt	cdr3_aa
-	-	TRBJ2-7	TRBV7-9	TGTGCCAGCAGCTCCGCAAGAAGGGGCCTCGGGCAGTACTTC	CASSSARRGLGQYF
-	-	TRBJ1-1	TRBV7-2	TGTGCCAGCAGCTTAGGGGGAGGGAACACTGAAGCTTTCTTT	CASSLGGGNTEAFF
TRBD1	-	TRBJ2-3	TRBV7-9	TGTGCCAGCAGCGGACAGGGGGCGACAGATACGCAGTATTTT	CASSGQGATDTQYF
-	-	TRBJ2-7	TRBV6-1	TGTGCCAGCAGTGAGTGGAGAACCTCCTACGAGCAGTACTTC	CASSEWRTSYEQYF
-	once	TRBJ1-2	TRBV7-2	TGTGCCAGCAGTCCTGCGGGGACTTTAGGCTACACCTTC	CASSPAGTLGYTF
-	-	TRBJ1-3	TRBV6-6	TGTGCCAGCAGTTACCGCCCGGAGGCTGGAAACACCATATATTTT	CASSYRPEAGNTIYF
-	-	TRBJ1-2	TRBV7-2	TGTGCCAGCAGACCCAGTTCGGAGAACTATGGCTACACCTTC	CASRPSSENYGYTF
TRBD1	-	TRBJ1-2	TRBV7-8	TGTGCCAGCAGCTTAGACGGACAGGGCGGTGGCTACACCTTC	CASSLDGQGGGYTF
TRBD1	-	TRBJ1-2	TRBV27	TGTGCCAGCAGTCCCCTTTTACGCGGACAGGGGGCTTATGGCTACACCTTC	CASSPLLRGQGAYGYTF
TRBD1	-	TRBJ2-7	TRBV20-1	TGCAGTGCTAGAGGACAGGGAAGGTTCTTC	CSARGQGRFF
-	-	TRBJ2-5	TRBV21-1	TGTGCCAGCACCCTAGCTAGCGGGGGCCCACAAGAGACCCAGTACTTC	CASTLASGGPQETQYF
TRBD2	-	TRBJ2-1	TRBV9	TGTGCCAGCAGCGTGACCGGGACTAGCGGGGGATATGAGCAGTTCTTC	CASSVTGTSGGYEQFF
TRBD1	-	TRBJ1-4	TRBV4-1	TGCGCCAGCAGCCGGACCGGGACAGTAACCCCTTTTGAAAAACTGTTTTTT	CASSRTGTVTPFEKLFF
-	-	TRBJ1-1	TRBV7-9	TGTGCCAGCAGCTTAGGCGGAGGCCCAAACACTGAAGCTTTCTTT	CASSLGGGPNTEAFF
-	-	TRBJ2-7	TRBV5-1	TGCGCCAGCAGATCCCCCGAGGACGGGGGGCCCTACGAGCAGTACTTC	CASRSPEDGGPYEQYF
-	-	TRBJ1-3	TRBV13	TGTGCCAGCAGCTTAGCGGGTGGAAACACCATATATTTT	CASSLAGGNTIYF
-	once	TRBJ1-6	TRBV30	TGTGCCTGGAGTGTAGAGGGCTCCTCACCCCTCCACTTT	CAWSVEGSSPLHF
TRBD1	-	TRBJ2-1	TRBV6-6	TGTGCCAGCAGTTATGGGACAGGGAACAATGAGCAGTTCTTC	CASSYGTGNNEQFF
TRBD1	-	TRBJ1-2	TRBV19	TGTGCCAGCGGGGACAGTAACCTCTATGGCTACACCTTC	CASGDSNLYGYTF
-	-	TRBJ2-7	TRBV7-9	TGTGCCAGCAGCCCCCGAGGATCCAGGGCCTCCTACGAGCAGTACTTC	CASSPRGSRASYEQYF
-	-	TRBJ2-1	TRBV2	TGTGCCAGCAGTGGATGGCATGAGCAGTTCTTC	CASSGWHEQFF
TRBD1	-	TRBJ1-5	TRBV27	TGTGCCAGCAGCGCCGACAGGGGGTACCAGCCCCAGCATTTT	CASSADRGYQPQHF
TRBD1	-	TRBJ2-7	TRBV4-2	TGTGCCAGCAGCCAAGAGGGAGGAACAGGGGGCATGGACGAGCAGTACTTC	CASSQEGGTGGMDEQYF
-	-	TRBJ2-1	TRBV4-3	TGCGCCAGCAGCTACGATACAGGGTACAATGAGCAGTTCTTC	CASSYDTGYNEQFF
-	few	TRBJ1-1	TRBV11-3	TGTGCCAGCAGCGTTCAGATGAACACTGAAGCTTTCTTT	CASSVQMNTEAFF
-	few	TRBJ1-2	TRBV15	TGTGCCACCAGCAGAGAGATACAATATGGCTACACCTTC	CATSREIQYGYTF
-	-	TRBJ1-6	TRBV6-5	TGTGCCAGCAGTCCTAGCCAATACGAACAGGGCCCCCTCCACTTT	CASSPSQYEQGPLHF
-	-	TRBJ1-1	TRBV4-1	TGCGCCAGCAGCCAAATCCCCGACTCGAACACTGAAGCTTTCTTT	CASSQIPDSNTEAFF
-	-	TRBJ2-1	TRBV2	TGTGCCAGCAGTGGTGGCTTAAACAATGAGCAGTTCTTC	CASSGGLNNEQFF
TRBD2	-	TRBJ2-5	TRBV5-1	TGCGCCAGCAGCTCCGGACTAGGAAGGAGGGAAGAGACCCAGTACTTC	CASSSGLGRREETQYF
TRBD2	-	TRBJ2-3	TRBV27	TGTGCCAGCAGTTTTCAGCGCGGGAGTTACACAGATACGCAGTATTTT	CASSFQRGSYTDTQYF
-	few	TRBJ2-7	TRBV5-6	TGTGCCAGCAGCTTCTTTGCGAGATCCTACGAGCAGTACTTC	CASSFFARSYEQYF
TRBD1	-	TRBJ1-1	TRBV2	TGTGCCAGCACAACAGGGGCCGGCACAACTGAAGCTTTCTTT	CASTTGAGTTEAFF
TRBD1	-	TRBJ1-5	TRBV2	TGTGCCAGCAGTGAAAGGGGGACAGGGTTGCATTTT	CASSERGTGLHF
TRBD1	large	TRBJ2-7	TRBV19	TGTGCCAGTAGTATGAATATGGGACAGACTTACGAGCAGTACTTC	CASSMNMGQTYEQYF
-	-	TRBJ1-3	TRBV5-1	TGCGCCAGCAGCTTGGACAACCCGAGCGGCTCTGGAAACACCATATATTTT	CASSLDNPSGSGNTIYF
TRBD1	-	TRBJ2-1	TRBV30	TGTGCCTGGAATAACCAGGGGGCGTGGGGCAATGAGCAGTTCTTC	CAWNNQGAWGNEQFF
-	-	TRBJ2-7	TRBV19	TGTGCCAGTAGTATTACAGGGGGGGCCTACGAGCAGTACTTC	CASSITGGAYEQYF
-	-	TRBJ2-1	TRBV27	TGTGCCAGCAGTTCTACTAGTCATGAGCAGTTCTTC	CASSSTSHEQFF
-	-	TRBJ2-7	TRBV12-5	TGTGCTAGTGGTTCTACGCGATCCTACGAGCAGTACTTC	CASGSTRSYEQYF
-	-	TRBJ2-1	TRBV11-2	TGTGCCAGCAGCTTACTCGACAATGAGCAGTTCTTC	CASSLLDNEQFF
TRBD1	-	TRBJ1-3	TRBV4-3	TGCGCCAGCAGCCAAGATGGGGACAGCTCTGGAAACACCATATATTTT	CASSQDGDSSGNTIYF
-	once	TRBJ2-2	TRBV9	TGTGCCAGCAGCGTAGTCCCTCAAGCAACCGGGGAGCTGTTTTTT	CASSVVPQATGELFF
TRBD1	-	TRBJ1-2	TRBV19	TGTGCCAGTAATCTCCGGGACAGCGTTTATGGCTACACCTTC	CASNLRDSVYGYTF
-	-	TRBJ2-1	TRBV6-4	TGTGCCAGCAGTGAACAGTGGTTTGGCGCCAATGAGCAGTTCTTC	CASSEQWFGANEQFF
-	-	TRBJ1-5	TRBV7-2	TGTGCCAGCAGCCCGGACGGACTCAAGCCCCAGCATTTT	CASSPDGLKPQHF
-	-	TRBJ2-7	TRBV7-9	TGTGCCAGCAGCGAGGAGCGATTTCAGTACTTC	CASSEERFQYF
-	-	TRBJ2-4	TRBV11-2	TGTGCCAGCACCAGGACAGGAGGGATAGCCAAAAACATTCAGTACTTC	CASTRTGGIAKNIQYF